The T cell receptor beta chain under discussion was sequenced for a study of shared clonotypes between healthy human individuals. The overall study: Ranging from 18 to 49 in age, donors were two women and three men.

What was sequenced on ten immunoSEQ deep assay plates was unsorted PBMC DNA. Repertoires were generated with immunoSEQ multiplex PCR, while TCRdb's copy carries only in-frame clones and drops some. The sample shows approximately 500,000 clones, about four fifths of them seen only once. Donors, without exception, were Caucasian adults residing in Nashville, Tennessee. The CDR3 is made up of 14 amino acids. The germline V gene has CDR1 SNHLY and CDR2 FYNNEI. Trimming shortened V by 6 bases and J by 5 bases, and 14 bases separated the two germline ends. The chain couples TRBV2 to TRBJ2-1; D possibly corresponds to TRBD2 (6 bases). The TCR comes from a woman aged 40 to 50 in good health. Some clones in this sample may be carry-over from other donors' samples. Specimen: PBMCs. The CDR3 loop reads CASSVDLANNEQFF. CDR3 DNA: TGTGCCAGCAGCGTCGACCTAGCGAACAATGAGCAGTTCTTC. The variable domain in full, with the rest retrieved from reference TRBV2 and TRBJ2-1, is EPEVTQTPSHQVTQMGQEVILRCVPISNHLYFYWYRQILGQKVEFLVSFYNNEISEKSEIFDDQFSVERPDGSNFTLKIRSTKLEDSAMYFCASSVDLANNEQFFGPGTRLTVL.